Shown below are 5 T cell receptor beta chains from a single sample sequenced in a study of blood T cell repertoires in COVID-19. Sequencing was performed with immunoSEQ multiplex PCR; in TCRdb, only in-frame clones are kept and a portion is missing. Counted here are over 90,000 clones, about nine tenths occurring once; the ten biggest clones make up 5.1%. Sequenced sample: peripheral blood. Receptor source: a man between 50 and 59 years old with acute or convalescent COVID-19.

As DNA, the CDR3 is TGTGCCAGCAAAAGCGGGAACACAGATACGCAGTATTTT. Residues: CASKSGNTDTQYF. The rearrangement joins TRBV6-6 to TRBJ2-3; TRBD2 aligns across 7 bases. Germline V gives CDR1 MNHNY, CDR2 SVGAGI (reference sequence). CDR3 length equals 13 residues. V was clipped by 7 bases and J by 2 bases; unmatched bases: 3.

In this sample, this clone turned up a few times. The chain employs TRBV5-1 and TRBJ2-7; D not resolved. The CDR3 is made up of 15 amino acids. Germline V CDR1 and CDR2: SGHRS, YFSETQ. Trimming took off 5 bases at V and 0 bases at J, with 15 bases between the two ends. Here the CDR3 DNA reads TGCGCCAGCAGACGAGAACAGCCAGGCTCCTACGAGCAGTACTTC. Protein: CASRREQPGSYEQYF.

The chain uses TRBV9 and TRBJ2-3, with D possibly TRBD2 on 6 matching bases. V was shortened by 0 bases and J by 4 bases, with 9 bases between the two germline ends. CDR1 is SGDLS, CDR2 YYNGEE, per germline. The CDR3 loop spans 14 amino acids. The CDR3 region is CASSVARLADTQYF. The CDR3 nucleotides read TGTGCCAGCAGCGTAGCTAGACTAGCAGATACGCAGTATTTT.

The chain combines TRBV5-1 with TRBJ2-7, with TRBD1 matching 12 bases. Germline V gives CDR1 SGHRS, CDR2 YFSETQ. V shed 3 bases and J 5 bases; nucleotides not matched to a gene: 6. The CDR3 totals 15 residues. The CDR3 spells CASSSGTGGYHEQYF. The CDR3 DNA sequence: TGCGCCAGCAGCTCTGGGACAGGGGGCTACCACGAGCAGTACTTC.

The J gene is TRBJ1-2, the V gene TRBV5-1, with a possible D match to TRBD1 (5 bases). The CDR3 sequence is 12 residues long. Germline-derived CDR1 and CDR2 are SGHRS and YFSETQ. The germline V and J ends were trimmed by 4 bases and 7 bases, with 11 bases remaining between them. CDR3 coding DNA: TGCGCCAGCAGCCCGGACAATCTTGGCTACACCTTC. Its protein product is CASSPDNLGYTF. The full variable domain, rest sourced from reference TRBV5-1 and TRBJ1-2, is KAGVTQTPRYLIKTRGQQVTLSCSPISGHRSVSWYQQTPGQGLQFLFEYFSETQRNKGNFPGRFSGRQFSNSRSEMNVSTLELGDSALYLCASSPDNLGYTFGSGTRLTVV.